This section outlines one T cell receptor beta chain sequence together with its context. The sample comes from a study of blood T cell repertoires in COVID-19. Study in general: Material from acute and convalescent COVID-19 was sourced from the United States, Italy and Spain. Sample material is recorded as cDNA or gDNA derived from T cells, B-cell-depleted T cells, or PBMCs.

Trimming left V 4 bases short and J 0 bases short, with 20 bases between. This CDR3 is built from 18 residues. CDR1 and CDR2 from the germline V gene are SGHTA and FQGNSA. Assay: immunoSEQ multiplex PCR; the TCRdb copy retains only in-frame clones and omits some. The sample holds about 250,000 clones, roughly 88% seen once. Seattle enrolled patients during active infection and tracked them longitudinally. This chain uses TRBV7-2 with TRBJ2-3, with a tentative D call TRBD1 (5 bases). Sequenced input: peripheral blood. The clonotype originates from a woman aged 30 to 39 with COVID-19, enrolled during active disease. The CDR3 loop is CASSSPRLQVQSTDTQYF. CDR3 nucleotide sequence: TGTGCCAGCAGCTCTCCTAGGCTACAGGTACAAAGCACAGATACGCAGTATTTT.